The following is a T cell receptor beta chain sequence with its context. Its antigen has not been determined. Per-base quality was not reported, and no clone a single base away is much larger than it. Donors were healthy HIV-negative adults with no recently reported acute infections or vaccinations. Only Caucasian adults living in Nashville, Tennessee, USA were represented among the donors. CD4+ T cells were enriched by magnetic negative selection, after which naive cells were positively selected on CD45RA and the negative fraction was taken as the memory subset. Blood was obtained by leukapheresis, after which PBMCs were separated by Ficoll-Histopaque density gradient centrifugation and cryopreserved in liquid nitrogen vapor phase. Purity and quantity of every magnetically sorted T cell population were checked by analytical flow cytometry. Genomic DNA was isolated from every sorted fraction and measured by UV absorbance on a Nanodrop 2000c.

Using the deep immunoSEQ assay, TCR CDR3 regions were amplified from genomic DNA by multiplex PCR. Extracted genomic DNA from each cell subset was distributed evenly across all wells of several immunoSEQ 96-well plates, and each plate was treated as a replicate. For sorted subsets, around 0.2 ug of genomic DNA, equivalent to some 30,000 T cell genomes, went into each replicate PCR. Purified libraries were measured with a Qubit 3.0 fluorometer, size-checked on a Bioanalyzer 2100, and measured again with the KAPA Library Quantification kit. A separate single-read 150-cycle Illumina NextSeq 550 flow cell was used to sequence each immunoSEQ 96-well plate. As for how the authors treated the data: The immunoSEQ output contained only junctional sequences without quality scores, so filtering could not match that applied to full-length reads. Sequences were annotated with PyIR, a Python wrapper for IgBLAST v1.9, using IMGT germline references to assign V/J genes and CDR3. Reads were filtered out if the reads had weak V/J assignments (E-value above 1e-6), no CDR3, stop codons, out-of-frame junctions, or ambiguous translated residues. V3J clonotypes were defined as sequences sharing the same inferred V gene, J gene, and CDR3 amino acid sequence. Percentage overlap between repertoires was computed as shared unique clonotypes divided by the size of the smaller repertoire. Three approaches were used to assess repertoire richness: RTK rarefaction, the Chao1 estimator, and Recon v2.1 estimates of unobserved clonotypes. For all TCRbeta clonotypes obtained by the gDNA method from four donors, generation probabilities were computed with OLGA. The table was pulled from immuneACCESS by TCRdb, which kept in-frame rearrangements only. Such tables lose some clones; where checked, under half of the loss comes from unresolved V genes, and the rest has no known cause. Clonal size and the V and J genes are those of that table, whereas D and trimming came from the DNA. The sample table holds fewer than 2.5 million clones, of which roughly 93% were seen once. The top ten clones comprise around 0.37% of the sample.

The data were obtained in a study of shared clonotypes between healthy human individuals (dated by TCRdb to 2018 to 2020). In the study overall: The cohort comprised two women and a few men aged 18 to 49 years. Leukapheresis yielded between about 0.85 and 10 billion PBMCs per donor. Different laboratories and diverse techniques were used to prepare libraries and sequence TCR repertoires, to increase sequencing depth and limit assay-specific biases. Blood TCR repertoires of five healthy adults were deeply sequenced to estimate repertoire size and the extent of clonotype sharing between individuals. For each donor, CD4 naive and CD4 memory were each run on three plates, CD8 naive on two plates, and CD8 memory on one plate. Points the paper makes about the study in general: Sampling was limited to blood, and TCR repertoires in tissue likely differ from TCR repertoires in blood. Larger estimated clonotype richness was generally found for naive subsets than for memory subsets. Pairwise subsampling indicated that sequencing depth was expected to affect the degree of clonotype sharing among donors. Clonotypes shared by all four sorted-subset donors showed higher generation probabilities than non-shared clonotypes. Approximately 5% of naive CD4, 3.5% of naive CD8, 2% to 2.5% of memory CD4, and less than 0.45% of memory CD8 clonotypes were shared across a few donors. Rarefaction of sorted-subset datasets indicated incomplete sequencing despite the large sequencing depth. The small number of donors limited the genetic and exposure-history diversity represented.

CDR1 and CDR2 are drawn from the germline V gene: LGHNA, YNFKEQ. Reading from cysteine to phenylalanine, the CDR3 counts 15 amino acids. The only DNA kept is the CDR3, 45 bases in frame from the first base. Trimming takes 3 bases off V and 4 bases off J; junction bases not matched to a gene: 5. This chain joins TRBV4-2 to TRBJ2-5; 10 middle bases align to TRBD2. The source is a man aged 18 to 29 in good health. Some clones in this sample may be carry-over from other donors' samples. Sequencing was performed on naive CD4+ T cells from PBMCs. The sample's cell subset or site label, in plain terms: CD45RA+ positively selected. Here the CDR3 is given as CASSHLRTSGETQYF. The nucleotide sequence is TGTGCCAGCAGCCATCTTCGGACTAGCGGAGAGACCCAGTACTTC.